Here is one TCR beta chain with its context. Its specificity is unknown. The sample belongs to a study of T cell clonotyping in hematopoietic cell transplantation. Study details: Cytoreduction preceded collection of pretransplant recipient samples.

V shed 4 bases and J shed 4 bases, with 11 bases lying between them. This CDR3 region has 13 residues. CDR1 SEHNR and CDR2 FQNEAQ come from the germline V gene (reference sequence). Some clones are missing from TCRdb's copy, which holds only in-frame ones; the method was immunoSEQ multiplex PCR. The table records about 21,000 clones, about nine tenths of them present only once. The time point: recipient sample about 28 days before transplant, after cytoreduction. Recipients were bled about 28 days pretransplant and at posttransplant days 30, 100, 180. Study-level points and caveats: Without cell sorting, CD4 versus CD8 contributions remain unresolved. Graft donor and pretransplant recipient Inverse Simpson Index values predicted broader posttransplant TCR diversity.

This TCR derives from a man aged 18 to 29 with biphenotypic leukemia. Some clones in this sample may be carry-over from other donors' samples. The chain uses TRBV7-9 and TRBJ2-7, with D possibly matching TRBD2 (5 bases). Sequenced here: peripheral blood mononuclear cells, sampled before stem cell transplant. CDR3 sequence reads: CASSSLEGYEQYF. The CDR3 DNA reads TGTGCCAGCAGCTCACTAGAAGGGTACGAGCAGTACTTC.